The sequence of this TCR beta chain was determined in a study of cytomegalovirus exposure and HLA in healthy donors. Study-level background: Membership in the Caucasian-associated ancestry cluster was found for around 81% of around 380 genotyped donors.

60 Vbeta and 13 Jbeta primers were used in PCR. Data came from immunoSEQ multiplex PCR; TCRdb stores just in-frame clones and leaves some out. The sample carries more than 110,000 clones, roughly 10% recorded once. This CDR3 comprises 14 residues. Germline lookup yields CDR1 SEHNR and CDR2 FQNEAQ (reference sequence). V lost 5 bases and J lost 4, with 14 bases in between. The sequencing sample was made of PBMCs. The clonotype was recovered from a man aged 45-60 years in good health and CMV-seronegative. The gene calls are TRBV7-9 and TRBJ1-1; D is perhaps TRBD1 (5 bases). CDR3: CASSAGGGFTEAFF. CDR3 nucleotides: TGTGCCAGCAGCGCAGGCGGGGGTTTCACTGAAGCTTTCTTT.